This is a list of T cell receptor beta chains from one sample in a study of blood T cell repertoires in COVID-19. The data were produced by immunoSEQ multiplex PCR, yet TCRdb's version contains in-frame clones alone and is incomplete. Altogether roughly 300,000 clones are present, around 88% being singletons, with the ten largest covering around 1.7%. Sequenced input: peripheral blood. The source of these receptors is a woman in her forties or fifties with acute or convalescent COVID-19. Each CDR3 is given with its conserved first and last residue. The order of the fields is D gene, clone size, CDR3 length, J gene, V gene, CDR3 protein, CDR3 DNA. A D gene is named only where the DNA matches it firmly. Expanded clones are given a class, and other clones once, few, many or no size at all.

TRBD2	few	15	TRBJ2-7	TRBV7-2	CASSPVAGRSYEQYF	TGTGCCAGCAGCCCCGTAGCGGGGCGGTCCTACGAGCAGTACTTC
NA	once	15	TRBJ2-3	TRBV5-1	CASSLEHEGTDTQYF	TGCGCCAGCAGCTTGGAACACGAGGGCACAGATACGCAGTATTTT
TRBD1	NA	14	TRBJ1-4	TRBV3-1/TRBV3-2	CASSPRTGVEKLFF	TGTGCCAGCAGCCCTCGGACAGGGGTCGAAAAACTGTTTTTT
NA	NA	17	TRBJ2-6	TRBV24-1	CATSDFGAGRRANVLTF	NA
TRBD1	NA	14	TRBJ1-5	TRBV7-2	CASSLGGTGQPQHF	TGTGCCAGCAGCCTAGGGGGCACAGGACAGCCCCAGCATTTT
NA	NA	13	TRBJ1-1	TRBV27	CASSLGTRNTAFF	TGTGCCAGCAGTTTAGGGACAAGGAATACAGCTTTCTTT
TRBD1	NA	17	TRBJ2-1	TRBV7-9	CASSPNPGTGRFNEQFF	TGTGCCAGCAGTCCTAATCCCGGGACAGGGCGCTTCAATGAGCAGTTCTTC
TRBD1	NA	16	TRBJ1-6	TRBV28	CASSSMTGGPNSPLHF	TGTGCCAGCAGTTCAATGACAGGGGGACCTAATTCACCCCTCCACTTT
TRBD1	NA	15	TRBJ2-6	TRBV6-6	CASSYTGVGANVLTF	TGTGCCAGCAGTTACACAGGGGTCGGGGCCAACGTCCTGACTTTC
NA	once	12	TRBJ2-3	TRBV5-1	CASSLGADTQYF	TGCGCCAGCAGCTTGGGGGCGGATACGCAGTATTTT
NA	NA	13	TRBJ2-2	TRBV2	CASRNRETGELFF	TGTGCCAGCAGAAACAGGGAGACCGGGGAGCTGTTTTTT
TRBD2	NA	15	TRBJ2-7	TRBV4-3	CASSQEGLVSYEQYF	TGCGCCAGCAGCCAAGAGGGACTAGTCTCCTACGAGCAGTACTTC
NA	NA	15	TRBJ1-3	TRBV28	CASSLDGGSGNTIYF	TGTGCCAGCAGTTTAGACGGAGGCTCTGGAAACACCATATATTTT
NA	NA	15	TRBJ2-7	TRBV18	CASSPSTPANPEQYF	TGTGCCAGCTCACCATCGACTCCGGCGAACCCCGAGCAGTACTTC
NA	NA	14	TRBJ1-1	TRBV7-3	CASSFSGANTEAFF	TGTGCCAGCAGCTTTTCAGGGGCGAACACTGAAGCTTTCTTT
TRBD2	NA	15	TRBJ2-3	TRBV5-1	CASSSSSGMSDTQYF	TGCGCCAGCAGCTCATCAAGCGGGATGAGTGATACGCAGTATTTT
TRBD1	few	14	TRBJ2-7	TRBV5-1	CASSLGTGGYEQYF	TGCGCCAGCAGCTTGGGGACAGGGGGCTACGAGCAGTACTTC
NA	NA	13	TRBJ1-3	TRBV5-5	CASSWPAGNTIYF	TGTGCCAGCAGCTGGCCAGCGGGGAACACCATATATTTT
TRBD2	once	16	TRBJ2-2	TRBV10-3	CAISESNSGRTGELFF	TGTGCCATCAGTGAGTCGAATAGCGGGAGGACCGGGGAGCTGTTTTTT
TRBD2	NA	16	TRBJ2-1	TRBV7-3	CASSLIRGTSKNEQFF	TGTGCCAGCAGCTTAATTCGGGGGACTAGTAAAAATGAGCAGTTCTTC
NA	NA	14	TRBJ1-1	TRBV7-2	CASSYGGGNTEAFF	TGTGCCAGCAGCTATGGGGGGGGGAACACTGAAGCTTTCTTT
NA	NA	15	TRBJ1-1	TRBV7-8	CASSPPGGMNTEAFF	TGTGCCAGCAGCCCGCCCGGAGGAATGAACACTGAAGCTTTCTTT
TRBD1	NA	16	TRBJ2-7	TRBV5-5	CASSLAPGQGTYEQYF	TGTGCCAGCAGCTTGGCCCCGGGACAGGGAACCTACGAGCAGTACTTC
TRBD2	NA	18	TRBJ2-7	TRBV7-9	CASSLTLRIAGARNEQYF	TGTGCCAGCAGCCTCACCCTACGGATAGCGGGAGCCCGGAACGAGCAGTACTTC
NA	NA	17	TRBJ2-3	TRBV7-2	CASSLAPPGAGTDTQYF	TGTGCCAGCAGCTTAGCTCCTCCGGGAGCTGGCACAGATACGCAGTATTTT
NA	NA	18	TRBJ2-3	TRBV15	CATSRDLLGVRRTDTQYF	TGTGCCACCAGCAGAGATCTCCTCGGGGTCAGACGCACAGATACGCAGTATTTT
TRBD2	NA	15	TRBJ2-1	TRBV5-1	CASRPTSGSYNEQFF	TGCGCCAGCAGACCCACTAGCGGTTCCTACAATGAGCAGTTCTTC
TRBD1	NA	12	TRBJ1-1	TRBV6-6	CASTREGARAFF	TGTGCCAGTACCCGGGAGGGGGCGCGAGCTTTCTTT
NA	NA	13	TRBJ1-4	TRBV29-1	CSVVQGTNEKLFF	TGCAGCGTTGTTCAGGGGACGAATGAAAAACTGTTTTTT
NA	few	14	TRBJ1-3	TRBV19	CASRSLATGNTIYF	TGTGCCAGTAGGTCCTTAGCAACTGGAAACACCATATATTTT
TRBD1	few	12	TRBJ1-4	TRBV28	CASSDRGEKLFF	TGTGCCAGCAGCGACAGGGGGGAAAAACTGTTTTTT
NA	NA	15	TRBJ2-1	TRBV19	CASATSERAYNEQFF	TGTGCCAGTGCAACCTCGGAGCGGGCATACAATGAGCAGTTCTTC
NA	NA	12	TRBJ2-7	TRBV7-2	CASSLLADEQYF	TGTGCCAGCAGCTTATTAGCGGACGAGCAGTACTTC
NA	NA	14	TRBJ2-5	TRBV28	CASRLWGPGETQYF	TGTGCCAGCAGGCTGTGGGGCCCGGGCGAGACCCAGTACTTC
TRBD1	NA	14	TRBJ1-6	TRBV19	CASSEDRGNSPLHF	TGTGCCAGTAGTGAAGACAGGGGGAATTCACCCCTCCACTTT
NA	few	17	TRBJ2-3	TRBV10-3	CAIKNQRARSSTDTQYF	TGTGCCATCAAGAACCAGCGGGCGCGCTCTAGCACAGATACGCAGTATTTT
NA	NA	17	TRBJ2-7	TRBV28	CASSPQGSTLSSYEQYF	TGTGCCAGCAGTCCCCAGGGCTCGACTTTGTCTTCCTACGAGCAGTACTTC
TRBD2	NA	15	TRBJ2-7	TRBV7-7	CASSLGSGSSYEQYF	TGTGCCAGCAGCTTAGGTAGCGGGAGCTCCTACGAGCAGTACTTC